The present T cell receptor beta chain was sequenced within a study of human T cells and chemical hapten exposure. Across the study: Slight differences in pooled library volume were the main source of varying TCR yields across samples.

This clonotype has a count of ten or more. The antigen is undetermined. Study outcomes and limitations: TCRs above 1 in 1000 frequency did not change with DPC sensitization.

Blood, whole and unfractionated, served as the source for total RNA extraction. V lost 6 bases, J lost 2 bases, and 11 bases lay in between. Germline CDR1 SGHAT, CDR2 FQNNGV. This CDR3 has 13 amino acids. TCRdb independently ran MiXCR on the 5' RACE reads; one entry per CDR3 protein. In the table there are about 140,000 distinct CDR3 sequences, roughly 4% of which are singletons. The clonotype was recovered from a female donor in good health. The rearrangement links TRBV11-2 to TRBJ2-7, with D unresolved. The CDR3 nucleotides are TGTGCCAGCAGATCTGTGGGCGCCTACGAGCAGTACTTC. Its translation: CASRSVGAYEQYF.